This record covers a single TCR beta chain. The sample belongs to a study of blood T cell repertoires in COVID-19. Across the whole study: Sources were T cells, B-cell-depleted T cells, or PBMCs; the material itself was cDNA or gDNA.

Seattle enrolled patients during active infection and tracked them longitudinally. In the study's own analysis: Amplification with reference gene primers provided the estimates of nucleated cell counts. Here immunoSEQ multiplex PCR was the method, and the copy in TCRdb shows in-frame clones only, minus some. The DNA gave D and trimming, while V, J and clone size come from that table. The sample yields 150,000 to 200,000 clones, about 90% seen once. The germline V gene has CDR1 MNHEY and CDR2 SMNVEV (reference sequence). The CDR3 runs 15 residues. V shed 3 bases and J shed 0 bases, with 9 bases lying between them.

The TCR comes from a woman aged 60 to 75 with COVID-19, enrolled during active disease. The sequencing input was peripheral blood. V and J are TRBV27 and TRBJ2-4; perhaps TRBD2 as D (5 bases). CDR3 bases: TGTGCCAGCAGTTTTAGAGAGGGAGCCAAAAACATTCAGTACTTC. This gives the protein CASSFREGAKNIQYF.